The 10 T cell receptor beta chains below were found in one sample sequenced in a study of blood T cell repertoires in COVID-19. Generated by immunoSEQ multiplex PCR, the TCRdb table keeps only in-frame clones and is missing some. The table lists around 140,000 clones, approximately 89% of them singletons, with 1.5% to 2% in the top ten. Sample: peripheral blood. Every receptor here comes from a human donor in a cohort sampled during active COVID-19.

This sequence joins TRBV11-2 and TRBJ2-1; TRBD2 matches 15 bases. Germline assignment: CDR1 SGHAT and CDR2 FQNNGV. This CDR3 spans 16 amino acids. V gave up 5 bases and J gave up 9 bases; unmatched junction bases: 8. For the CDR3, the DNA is TGTGCCAGCAGCCCTGGGGGACTAGCGGGGGGCCCTGAGCAGTTCTTC. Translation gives CASSPGGLAGGPEQFF.

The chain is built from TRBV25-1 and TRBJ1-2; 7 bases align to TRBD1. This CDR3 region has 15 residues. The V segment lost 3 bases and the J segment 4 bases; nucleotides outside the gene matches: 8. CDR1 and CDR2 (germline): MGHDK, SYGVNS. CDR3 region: CASSERQGRSYGYTF. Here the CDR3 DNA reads TGTGCCAGCAGTGAGCGACAGGGTAGATCCTATGGCTACACCTTC.

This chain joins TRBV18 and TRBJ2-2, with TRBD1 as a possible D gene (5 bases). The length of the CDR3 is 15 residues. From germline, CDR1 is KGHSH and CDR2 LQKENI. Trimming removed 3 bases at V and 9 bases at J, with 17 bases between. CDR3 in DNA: TGTGCCAGCTCACCGCTCGCAGGGTCCAGCTGGGAGCTGTTTTTT. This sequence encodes CASSPLAGSSWELFF.

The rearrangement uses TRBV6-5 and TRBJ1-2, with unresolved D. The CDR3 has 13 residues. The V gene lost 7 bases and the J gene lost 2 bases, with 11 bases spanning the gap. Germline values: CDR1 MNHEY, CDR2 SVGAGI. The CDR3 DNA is TGTGCCAGCAATACGGGAGGGAACTATGGCTACACCTTC. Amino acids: CASNTGGNYGYTF.

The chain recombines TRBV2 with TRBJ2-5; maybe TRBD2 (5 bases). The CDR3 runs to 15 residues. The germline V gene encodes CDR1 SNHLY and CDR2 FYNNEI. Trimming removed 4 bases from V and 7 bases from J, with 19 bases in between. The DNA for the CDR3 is TGTGCCAGCAGTGCCGATAGGACTTCTGGAGGGACCCAGTACTTC. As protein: CASSADRTSGGTQYF.

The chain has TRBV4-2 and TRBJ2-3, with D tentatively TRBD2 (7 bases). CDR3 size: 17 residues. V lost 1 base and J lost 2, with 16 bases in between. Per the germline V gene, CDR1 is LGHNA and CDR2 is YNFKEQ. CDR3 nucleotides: TGTGCCAGCAGCCAAGGATTCGTGGGGGGGCACACAGATACGCAGTATTTT. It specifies CASSQGFVGGHTDTQYF.

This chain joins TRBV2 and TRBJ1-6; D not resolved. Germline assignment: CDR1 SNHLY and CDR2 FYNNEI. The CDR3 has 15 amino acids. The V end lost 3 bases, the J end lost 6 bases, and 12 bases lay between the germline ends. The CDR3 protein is CASSELGGLNSPLHF. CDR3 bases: TGTGCCAGCAGTGAGCTGGGTGGACTTAATTCACCCCTCCACTTT.

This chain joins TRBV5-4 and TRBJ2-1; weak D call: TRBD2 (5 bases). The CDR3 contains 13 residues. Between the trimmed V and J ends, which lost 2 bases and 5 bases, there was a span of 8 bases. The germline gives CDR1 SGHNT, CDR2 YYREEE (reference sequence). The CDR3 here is CASSFGLHNEQFF. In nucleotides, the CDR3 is TGTGCCAGCAGCTTCGGACTTCACAATGAGCAGTTCTTC.

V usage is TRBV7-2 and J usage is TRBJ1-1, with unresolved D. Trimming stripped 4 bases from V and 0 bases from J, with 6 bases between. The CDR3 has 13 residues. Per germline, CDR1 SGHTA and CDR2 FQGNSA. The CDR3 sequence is CASSSQLNTEAFF. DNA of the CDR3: TGTGCCAGCAGCTCACAGCTGAACACTGAAGCTTTCTTT. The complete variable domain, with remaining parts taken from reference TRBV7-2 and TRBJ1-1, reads GAGVSQSPSNKVTEKGKDVELRCDPISGHTALYWYRQSLGQGLEFLIYFQGNSAPDKSGLPSDRFSAERTGGSVSTLTIQRTQQEDSAVYLCASSSQLNTEAFFGQGTRLTVV.

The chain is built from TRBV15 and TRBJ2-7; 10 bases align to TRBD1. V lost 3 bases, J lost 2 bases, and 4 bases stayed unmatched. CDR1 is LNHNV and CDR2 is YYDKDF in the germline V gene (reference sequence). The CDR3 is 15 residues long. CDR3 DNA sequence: TGTGCCACCAGCAGGTCGGACAGGGGGACCTACGAGCAGTACTTC. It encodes CATSRSDRGTYEQYF.